This T cell receptor (beta chain) derives from a study of identical twins' blood T cells. Each CDR3 protein gets one entry after TCRdb re-called the 5' RACE reads with MiXCR. The repertoire has a few hundred thousand distinct CDR3 sequences, about 28% of them found once; the top ten carry 6.1%. Study-wide points: Environmental influences on twin similarity could not be excluded. Mainly, cloneset size products determined shared clonotypes, twins included.

Reared together, all three twin pairs probably met the same infectious agents and vaccines. This clonotype was detected only a few times. Its antigen is unknown. CDR3 size: 13 residues. Germline trimming cut 6 bases from V and 6 bases from J; bases unmatched to any gene: 3. This TCR was recovered from a woman between 18 and 50 years old in good health. The genes are TRBV12-3 or TRBV12-4 and TRBJ1-4, with 8 bases fitting TRBD1. The sample consisted of PBMCs. The CDR3 DNA is TGTGCCAGCAGCCAGGACAGGGATGAAAAACTGTTTTTT. The encoded protein is CASSQDRDEKLFF.